These 29 T cell receptor beta chains were sequenced from one sample in a study of OX40 agonist ivuxolimab in advanced cancers. TCRdb's copy holds only in-frame clones and misses some; the assay was immunoSEQ multiplex PCR. The sample yields around 31,000 clones, approximately 88% seen once. The specimen comprised CD4+ or CD8+ T cells sorted from blood, sampled in a trial of the OX40 agonist ivuxolimab. Source of these receptors: an adult with an advanced solid tumor such as melanoma, head and neck, liver or kidney cancer.

This chain connects TRBV4-1 to TRBJ2-5; a possible D gene is TRBD2 (7 bases). The J call may not be correct, given that the DNA end is closer to TRBJ2-7. This CDR3 has 18 amino acids. Germline V CDR1 and CDR2: MGHRA, YSYEKL. CDR3 sequence: CASSQVGGSGGLHYEQYF. The CDR3 region has the DNA TGCGCCAGCAGCCAAGTCGGGGGATCGGGGGGCCTTCATTACGAGCAGTACTTC.

The chain links TRBV7-2 to TRBJ1-5; D unclear. Germline CDR1 reads SGHTA; CDR2 reads FQGNSA. Trimming left V 8 bases short and J 2 bases short, with 16 bases between. CDR3 length: 15 amino acids. DNA of the CDR3: TGTGCCAGCTCAAGGGTGGGTGGTGGCAATCAGCCCCAGCATTTT. The encoded protein is CASSRVGGGNQPQHF.

This clone showed up just a few times. The chain employs TRBV14 and TRBJ1-1; no definite D call. The CDR3 totals 16 residues. The V gene lost 0 bases and the J gene lost 3 bases, with 14 bases spanning the gap. Looked up from germline, CDR1 is SGHDN and CDR2 is FVKESK. CDR3 in DNA: TGTGCCAGCAGCCAAGAACTTCGTGGGAGAGACACTGAAGCTTTCTTT. It codes for CASSQELRGRDTEAFF. The whole variable domain, remainder taken from reference TRBV14 and TRBJ1-1, is EAGVTQFPSHSVIEKGQTVTLRCDPISGHDNLYWYRRVMGKEIKFLLHFVKESKQDESGMPNNRFLAERTGGTYSTLKVQPAELEDSGVYFCASSQELRGRDTEAFFGQGTRLTVV.

The chain joins TRBV28 to TRBJ2-2, with D hard to call. The CDR3 length is 11 residues. The germline V and J ends were trimmed by 5 bases and 6 bases, with 4 bases remaining between them. The germline V gene has CDR1 MDHEN and CDR2 SYDVKM. The CDR3 protein is CASSTSGELFF. The DNA for the CDR3 is TGTGCCAGCAGTACTTCCGGGGAGCTGTTTTTT.

This sequence joins TRBV5-1 and TRBJ2-7, with no clear D. This CDR3 spans 15 amino acids. Germline lookup yields CDR1 SGHRS and CDR2 YFSETQ. The V gene lost 1 base and the J gene lost 7 bases, with 18 bases spanning the gap. The CDR3 sequence is CASSLTKGDFLEQYF. DNA for the CDR3: TGCGCCAGCAGCTTGACCAAGGGTGATTTTTTGGAGCAGTACTTC.

The V and J genes are TRBV11-2 and TRBJ2-7; the D call may be TRBD1 or TRBD2 (6 bases each). The CDR3 is 14 residues long. V lost 1 base, J lost 5 bases, and 12 bases lay in between. Germline values: CDR1 SGHAT, CDR2 FQNNGV. CDR3 region: CASSLVVGGHEQYF. DNA of the CDR3: TGTGCCAGCAGCTTAGTTGTGGGGGGCCACGAGCAGTACTTC.

The chain combines TRBV5-1 with TRBJ2-7; D might be TRBD1 (6 bases). CDR3 length: 16 amino acids. CDR1 and CDR2 from the germline V gene are SGHRS and YFSETQ. The V and J ends lost 4 bases and 0 bases respectively, with 17 bases between them. CDR3 sequence (DNA): TGCGCCAGCAGCCCCGCCACAGGGCTTGTCTCCTACGAGCAGTACTTC. This translates into CASSPATGLVSYEQYF. The full variable domain, completed using reference TRBV5-1 and TRBJ2-7, is KAGVTQTPRYLIKTRGQQVTLSCSPISGHRSVSWYQQTPGQGLQFLFEYFSETQRNKGNFPGRFSGRQFSNSRSEMNVSTLELGDSALYLCASSPATGLVSYEQYFGPGTRLTVT.

The chain employs TRBV7-9 and TRBJ2-7; D is unresolved. Trimming left V 4 bases short and J 5 bases short, with 9 bases between. The germline V gene has CDR1 SEHNR and CDR2 FQNEAQ (reference sequence). The CDR3 has 12 residues. In nucleotides, the CDR3 is TGTGCCAGCAGCTCCCCTTCTCACGAGCAGTACTTC. Translation: CASSSPSHEQYF.

V is TRBV27 and J is TRBJ2-3; tentatively, D is TRBD2 (7 bases). The V and J ends lost 0 bases and 8 bases respectively, with 15 bases between them. Germline V CDR1 and CDR2: MNHEY, SMNVEV (reference sequence). This CDR3 is 15 amino acids long. The DNA for the CDR3 is TGTGCCAGCAGTTTATCCTCCACAGGGAGGGCTACGCAGTATTTT. Protein: CASSLSSTGRATQYF.

The chain combines TRBV4-1 with TRBJ1-5; D is possibly TRBD1 (6 bases). Germline CDR1 MGHRA, CDR2 YSYEKL. This CDR3 has 15 amino acids. The V gene lost 0 bases and the J gene lost 5 bases, with 11 bases spanning the gap. The DNA of the CDR3 is TGCGCCAGCAGCCAAGAAGAGTCAGGGGATCAGCCCCAGCATTTT. Translating it yields CASSQEESGDQPQHF.

The rearrangement uses TRBV30 and TRBJ2-7; tentative D call: TRBD1 (7 bases). V was clipped by 5 bases and J by 6 bases, with 20 bases between them. The CDR3 runs 14 residues. Germline V lookup: CDR1 GTSNPN, CDR2 SVGIG (reference sequence). The CDR3 spells CAWGWTGGVGEQYF. In DNA form, the CDR3 reads TGTGCCTGGGGCTGGACAGGCGGGGTAGGCGAGCAGTACTTC.

V is TRBV4-3 and J is TRBJ2-7; D remains unclear. The CDR3 has 13 amino acids. V gave up 1 base and J gave up 0 bases, with 4 bases separating them. Per the germline V gene, CDR1 is LGHNA and CDR2 is YSLEER. The CDR3 region has the DNA TGCGCCAGCAGCCAAGGCAGCTCCTACGAGCAGTACTTC. It yields the protein CASSQGSSYEQYF.

The chain links TRBV9 to TRBJ1-1; 8 bases map to TRBD1. Unmatched junction bases numbered 9, after V lost 4 bases and J lost 7 bases. Germline V CDR1 and CDR2: SGDLS, YYNGEE. The CDR3 runs 14 residues. The CDR3 here is CASSPTGTGHEAFF. Written as DNA, the CDR3 is TGTGCCAGCAGCCCGACCGGGACAGGCCATGAAGCTTTCTTT.

V and J are TRBV4-3 and TRBJ2-7, with 9 bases matching TRBD2. The CDR3 runs to 14 residues. Germline CDR1 LGHNA, CDR2 YSLEER. With 0 bases clipped from V and 10 bases from J, the junction kept 7 bases outside the gene matches. The CDR3 nucleotides read TGCGCCAGCAGCCAAGATATGGGACTAGCCCCACAGTACTTC. Translation: CASSQDMGLAPQYF.

This chain connects TRBV9 to TRBJ1-2, with 10 bases that match TRBD1. Trimming cost V 0 bases and J 4 bases; bases outside gene matches: 6. The CDR3 is 16 residues long. Germline lookup yields CDR1 SGDLS and CDR2 YYNGEE. CDR3 in amino acids: CASSVDGQGGSYGYTF. In DNA form, the CDR3 reads TGTGCCAGCAGCGTAGATGGACAGGGGGGCAGCTATGGCTACACCTTC. Full variable domain (outside the CDR3, taken from reference TRBV9 and TRBJ1-2): DSGVTQTPKHLITATGQRVTLRCSPRSGDLSVYWYQQSLDQGLQFLIQYYNGEERAKGNILERFSAQQFPDLHSELNLSSLELGDSALYFCASSVDGQGGSYGYTFGSGTRLTVV.

The rearrangement joins TRBV9 to TRBJ2-7; 8 positions agree with TRBD2. The ends lost 0 bases at V and 7 bases at J; junction bases unmatched: 9. The CDR3 runs 15 residues. Per germline, CDR1 SGDLS and CDR2 YYNGEE. CDR3 DNA: TGTGCCAGCAGCGTAGCGGGCGGGGGGTCATGGGAGCAGTACTTC. Translating gives CASSVAGGGSWEQYF.

A remark on this clone: The junction differs from germline at one of its ends, possibly a read error. V and J are TRBV5-6 and TRBJ2-1; TRBD2 aligns across 8 bases. The CDR3 runs to 15 residues. Germline values: CDR1 SGHDT, CDR2 YYEEEE. The CDR3 DNA follows: TGCGCCAGCAACGAGCGGGGGAGCTCCTACAATGAGCAGTTCTTC. It specifies CASNERGSSYNEQFF.

J is TRBJ2-5 and V is TRBV28, with 9 bases that match TRBD2. This CDR3 has 16 residues. Germline CDR1 and CDR2: MDHEN and SYDVKM. J gave up 5 bases and V 3 bases, and 10 bases lay outside the gene matches. CDR3 region: CASSFQGLALRETQYF. The CDR3 bases are TGTGCCAGCAGTTTCCAGGGACTAGCTCTGAGGGAGACCCAGTACTTC. Looking up the rest from reference TRBV28 and TRBJ2-5 gives the full variable domain: DVKVTQSSRYLVKRTGEKVFLECVQDMDHENMFWYRQDPGLGLRLIYFSYDVKMKEKGDIPEGYSVSREKKERFSLILESASTNQTSMYLCASSFQGLALRETQYFGPGTRLLVL.

As concerns this clone: Its ends do not fully match the called genes, so a read error is possible. The rearrangement links TRBV7-7 to TRBJ2-7; 7 bases map to TRBD2. The CDR3 extends over 13 amino acids. Germline V gene data show CDR1 as SSHAT and CDR2 as FNYEAQ (reference sequence). CDR3 residues: CASSLAGRNEQYF. In DNA form, the CDR3 reads TGTGCTAGCAGCTTAGCGGGTCGAAACGAGCAGTACTTC. The full variable domain, with the rest looked up from reference TRBV7-7 and TRBJ2-7, is GAGVSQSPRYKVTKRGQDVTLRCDPISSHATLYWYQQALGQGPEFLTYFNYEAQPDKSGLPSDRFSAERPEGSISTLTIQRTEQRDSAMYRCASSLAGRNEQYFGPGTRLTVT.

This chain links TRBV7-9 with TRBJ2-7; tentative D call: TRBD2 (5 bases). Germline values: CDR1 SEHNR, CDR2 FQNEAQ (reference sequence). V was shortened by 6 bases and J by 2 bases, with 17 bases between the two germline ends. This CDR3 is 15 amino acids long. The CDR3 spells CASSPSPGITYEQYF. The CDR3 DNA reads as TGTGCCAGCAGTCCTTCCCCGGGGATTACCTACGAGCAGTACTTC.

This chain joins TRBV6-1 and TRBJ2-3; 9 bases are shared with TRBD2. With 6 bases clipped from V and 2 bases from J, the junction kept 6 bases outside the gene matches. This CDR3 spans 15 amino acids. CDR1 and CDR2 (germline): MNHNS, SASEGT. CDR3 nucleotide sequence: TGTGCCAGCAGCGCAGTAGCGGGAGACACAGATACGCAGTATTTT. It specifies CASSAVAGDTDTQYF.

The V gene is TRBV7-8, the J gene TRBJ1-2; a weak D match, TRBD1 (5 bases). CDR1 is SGHVS and CDR2 is FQNEAQ in the germline V gene. V was clipped by 0 bases and J by 14 bases, with 19 bases between them. This CDR3 is 14 amino acids long. The CDR3 sequence: CASSLAPRDQVWTF. CDR3 coding DNA: TGTGCCAGCAGCTTAGCGCCTCGGGACCAAGTTTGGACCTTC.

This rearrangement joins TRBV30 to TRBJ2-3; no definite D call. Trimming stripped 2 bases from V and 2 bases from J, with 8 bases between. The germline V gene encodes CDR1 GTSNPN and CDR2 SVGIG (reference sequence). This CDR3 is 13 amino acids long. The CDR3 is CAWSQGFTDTQYF. The CDR3 DNA is TGTGCCTGGAGTCAAGGGTTCACAGATACGCAGTATTTT.

This clone has just one count. This chain connects TRBV7-9 to TRBJ2-3; D unresolved. The CDR3 is 13 residues long. Trimming took 5 bases from V and 2 from J, leaving 8 bases between them. Germline V gene lookup returns CDR1 SEHNR and CDR2 FQNEAQ (reference sequence). The CDR3 reads CASSPTVTDTQYF. DNA of the CDR3: TGTGCCAGCAGCCCCACTGTCACAGATACGCAGTATTTT. Drawing the rest from reference TRBV7-9 and TRBJ2-3, the complete variable domain is DTGVSQNPRHKITKRGQNVTFRCDPISEHNRLYWYRQTLGQGPEFLTYFQNEAQLEKSRLLSDRFSAERPKGSFSTLEIQRTEQGDSAMYLCASSPTVTDTQYFGPGTRLTVL.

The rearrangement links TRBV7-8 to TRBJ2-3, with TRBD2 identical over 7 bases. CDR3 length: 18 residues. Germline V gives CDR1 SGHVS, CDR2 FQNEAQ. V lost 4 bases, J lost 5 bases, and 18 bases stayed unmatched. The CDR3 spells CASSSPEEPSGGVDTQYF. The CDR3 region has the DNA TGTGCCAGCAGCTCCCCCGAGGAACCTAGCGGCGGCGTAGATACGCAGTATTTT.

The J gene is TRBJ2-6, the V gene TRBV19, with TRBD1 identical over 7 bases. The CDR3 runs 18 residues. Unmatched junction bases numbered 12, after V lost 1 base and J lost 6 bases. The germline V gene encodes CDR1 LNHDA and CDR2 SQIVND (reference sequence). The CDR3 reads CASSIGQGISSEANVLTF. Here the CDR3 DNA reads TGTGCCAGTAGTATAGGACAGGGTATCTCCTCGGAGGCCAACGTCCTGACTTTC. The entire variable domain, with the rest obtained from reference TRBV19 and TRBJ2-6, is as follows: DGGITQSPKYLFRKEGQNVTLSCEQNLNHDAMYWYRQDPGQGLRLIYYSQIVNDFQKGDIAEGYSVSREKKESFPLTVTSAQKNPTAFYLCASSIGQGISSEANVLTFGAGSRLTVL.

The genes are TRBV11-3 and TRBJ2-3, with no clear D. V lost 4 bases, J lost 2 bases, and 10 bases lay in between. The CDR3 totals 14 residues. The germline V gene encodes CDR1 SGHNT and CDR2 YENEEA. The CDR3 protein is CASSSGSSTDTQYF. In DNA, the CDR3 is TGTGCCAGCAGCTCCGGGTCTTCCACAGATACGCAGTATTTT.

The chain has TRBV7-9 and TRBJ2-7; TRBD1 might be the D (6 bases). Per germline, CDR1 SEHNR and CDR2 FQNEAQ (reference sequence). V lost 7 bases to trimming and J lost 4 bases, with 14 bases between them. The CDR3 length is 13 residues. The CDR3 sequence is CASTETGFYEQYF. CDR3 bases: TGTGCCAGCACCGAAACAGGGTTTTACGAGCAGTACTTC.

Details on this clone: The junction does not match germline at one end; this may be a read error. The V gene is TRBV28, the J gene TRBJ1-4, with D hard to call. CDR1 and CDR2 (germline): MDHEN, SYDVKM. The CDR3 loop spans 13 amino acids. The chain's CDR3 is CASSLSGSSYALF. In DNA form, the CDR3 reads TGTGCCAGCAGTTTAAGCGGGTCCTCCTACGCTTTATTT.